This paragraph reports one TCR beta chain. The antigen is unknown. This sample is part of a study of neoadjuvant nivolumab and ipilimumab in lung cancer. Study-wide results and caveats: Only two of four nivolumab-treated tumors gained richness and clonality by surgery.

This CDR3 has 14 amino acids. The V gene's germline CDR1 is SNHLY and CDR2 FYNNEI. V was clipped by 6 bases and J by 0 bases, with 11 bases between them. The protocol was immunoSEQ multiplex PCR, while the TCRdb copy is restricted to in-frame clones and leaves out a portion. The sample lists 26,000 or so clones, about 83% occurring once. The receptor was isolated from an adult with non-small cell lung cancer. The starting material was tumor tissue, obtained after neoadjuvant nivolumab, alone or with ipilimumab, at or shortly before surgery. This chain links TRBV2 with TRBJ1-2, with a weak D call TRBD1 (6 bases). CDR3 amino acids: CASRAGTTNYGYTF. CDR3 nucleotides: TGTGCCAGCAGGGCCGGGACAACTAACTATGGCTACACCTTC.